The 10 T cell receptor beta chains presented below share a single source sample, sequenced in a study of cytomegalovirus exposure and HLA in healthy donors. In the PCR, 60 Vbeta and 13 Jbeta primers were used. Clones were sequenced by immunoSEQ multiplex PCR, and TCRdb holds only the in-frame ones, with some missing. The top ten clones hold 2% to 2.5% of a sample with 150,000 or so clones, more than 60% of them seen once. Material: PBMCs. These receptors were obtained from a human donor in good health.

This clone showed up just once. The chain couples TRBV5-4 to TRBJ1-5; D call uncertain. With 4 bases removed from V and 0 bases from J, the gap between germline ends came to 11 bases. Germline CDR1 reads SGHNT; CDR2 reads YYREEE (reference sequence). The CDR3 is made up of 15 amino acids. CDR3: CASSPPQVSNQPQHF. The DNA for the CDR3 is TGTGCCAGCAGCCCCCCCCAGGTTAGCAATCAGCCCCAGCATTTT.

This sequence joins TRBV11-2 and TRBJ1-1, with D possibly TRBD1 on 6 matching bases. V gave up 2 bases and J gave up 6 bases, with 19 bases separating them. The CDR3 is made up of 16 amino acids. In germline, CDR1 is SGHAT, CDR2 FQNNGV. Here the CDR3 DNA reads TGTGCCAGCAGCTTAACTTACACAGGGTTTTTCGCTGAAGCTTTCTTT. The encoded protein is CASSLTYTGFFAEAFF.

Only a few counts were recorded for this clone. V gene TRBV5-8 combines with J gene TRBJ1-3, with D perhaps TRBD1 (6 bases). Looked up from germline, CDR1 is SGHTS and CDR2 is YDEGEE. The CDR3 extends over 14 amino acids. The ends were cut back, 2 bases at V and 3 bases at J, with 9 bases in the middle. The CDR3 reads CASSLTGFGNTIYF. The CDR3 bases are TGTGCCAGCAGCTTAACAGGGTTTGGAAACACCATATATTTT.

This sequence joins TRBV7-8 and TRBJ1-2, with D hard to call. CDR1 is SGHVS and CDR2 is FQNEAQ in the germline V gene. V lost 1 base to trimming and J lost 5 bases, with 17 bases between them. This CDR3 has 16 residues. As DNA, the CDR3 is TGTGCCAGCAGCTTAGAGCAGGCAGGCCCGGCTTATGGCTACACCTTC. It is translated as CASSLEQAGPAYGYTF.

The J gene is TRBJ2-5, the V gene TRBV29-1; 9 nucleotides align to TRBD2. V dropped 4 bases and J dropped 1; count of bases not matched to a gene: 4. This CDR3 has 14 amino acids. Germline V gene sequence: CDR1 SQVTM, CDR2 ANQGSEA. CDR3 protein: CSVAGLAGQETQYF. Here the CDR3 DNA reads TGCAGCGTTGCGGGACTAGCCGGCCAAGAGACCCAGTACTTC.

The J gene is TRBJ1-1, the V gene TRBV7-2; TRBD1 might be the D (6 bases). The germline gives CDR1 SGHTA, CDR2 FQGNSA. The CDR3 is 12 amino acids. V lost 5 bases to trimming and J lost 10 bases, with 14 bases between them. CDR3 sequence reads: CASSPITGRAFF. CDR3 coding DNA: TGTGCCAGCAGCCCCATTACAGGGAGAGCTTTCTTT.

The V call is TRBV19, the J call TRBJ2-3; a possible D gene is TRBD2 (5 bases). From germline, CDR1 is LNHDA and CDR2 SQIVND (reference sequence). The length of the CDR3 is 12 residues. Deletions cut 7 bases from V and 3 bases from J, with 8 bases between. CDR3 nucleotides: TGTGCCAGTACCCGGGGAACAGATACGCAGTATTTT. Protein product: CASTRGTDTQYF.

This chain uses TRBV5-1 with TRBJ2-3, with D possibly being TRBD1 (6 bases). The V and J ends lost 5 bases and 1 base respectively, with 14 bases between them. CDR3 length equals 15 residues. Looked up from germline, CDR1 is SGHRS and CDR2 is YFSETQ. CDR3 protein: CASRLWGLGTDTQYF. The CDR3 DNA reads as TGCGCCAGCAGACTGTGGGGGCTCGGCACAGATACGCAGTATTTT.

To note about this clone: Other nucleotide sequences from this sample produce the same CDR3. DNA for the CDR3: TGTGCCAGTAGTATCGGGGGTACCGGGGAGCTGTTTTTT. Encoded protein: CASSIGGTGELFF. J is TRBJ2-2 and V is TRBV19, with a possible D match to TRBD2 (6 bases). The CDR3 contains 13 residues. The germline gives CDR1 LNHDA, CDR2 SQIVND (reference sequence). The ends were cut back, 3 bases at V and 5 bases at J, with 7 bases in the middle.

The rearrangement joins TRBV5-6 to TRBJ1-2, with a weak D call TRBD1 (5 bases). V lost 5 bases to trimming and J lost 0 bases, with 17 bases between them. The CDR3 consists of 16 residues. Germline CDR1 is SGHDT and CDR2 is YYEEEE. Here the CDR3 reads CASRREYRTTNYGYTF. For the CDR3, the DNA is TGTGCCAGCAGACGAGAATACAGGACTACTAACTATGGCTACACCTTC.